This entry describes one T cell receptor beta chain. There are many counts of this clone. The target of this receptor is not known. It has no much larger one-base neighbor in the sample; base qualities were not kept. According to the germline V gene (reference sequence), CDR1 reads MNHEY and CDR2 reads SMNVEV. Measured from the cysteine to the phenylalanine, the CDR3 is 14 residues long. Kept here is only the CDR3 DNA, which spans 42 bases and is read in frame from base 1. V and J are truncated by 4 bases and 3 bases respectively, leaving an intervening sequence of 7 bases. The High Capacity cDNA Reverse Transcription Kit was used to reverse transcribe all of the isolated RNA, meaning that expressed TCRB transcripts were what got sequenced. Deep immunoSEQ sequencing was performed on naive, central memory and regulatory T cell samples, with an average of around 3.4 million total reads per sample. Sorted cells were lysed in RLT buffer and RNA was extracted with DNase-treated RNeasy Micro or Mini kits, depending on cell number. To prevent cross-contamination, every cell subset was processed on its own, while patient and healthy donor samples were processed together. The immunoSEQ multiplex PCR was used to amplify TCRB sequences from cDNA, yielding 87-bp fragments that span the CDR3 region. The amplicons were sequenced using the Illumina HiSeq platform. In the authors' own workflow: PCR bias was computationally corrected using synthetic template baselines, reads within Hamming distance 2 were collapsed, and singletons that could not be merged were discarded. Reads were aligned against IMGT so that V, D and J genes, CDR3 length and insertions or deletions at six rearrangement sites could be assigned. Within each subset, clonotype counts were normalized to sorted cell number, and only after that were true diversity and Gini coefficients computed with the tcR R package. Repertoire sharing was quantified using the overlap coefficient calculated on TCRB nucleotide sequences. As a proxy for the pre-selection repertoire, out-of-frame TCRB sequences from naive cells were analyzed. The table was pulled from immuneACCESS by TCRdb, which kept in-frame rearrangements only. Such tables lose some clones; where checked, under half of the loss comes from unresolved V genes, and the rest has no known cause. V, J and clone size are those of that table, while D and trimming were read from the DNA. In all, the sample holds fewer than 350,000 clones, and approximately 15% of those were seen once. Of the sample, less than 0.02% falls within the top ten clones.

These data belong to a study of beta chain features in type 1 diabetes (dated by TCRdb to 2016 to 2018). Study-wide context: No differences in mean age, gender distribution, total cell number or subset yield were found between patients and healthy donors. Regulatory and stem cell-like memory subsets were isolated from only 8 patients and roughly 8 healthy donors, whereas naive and central memory subsets came from all 28 donors. In the study, TCRB repertoires of sorted circulating CD4+ T cell subsets from recently diagnosed type 1 diabetes patients were compared with those of matched healthy donors. A total of some 100,000,000 sorted cells were examined across all samples, and a strong correlation was observed between cell number per subset and RNA yield.

A single peripheral blood draw of around 120 mL on average was collected from each donor into heparinised tubes. A BD FACSAria II was used to sort naive, central memory, regulatory and stem cell-like memory CD4+ T cells with a panel that included CD45RO, CCR7, CD25, CD127, CD95 and CD27. Purity was above 95% for every sorted population. Right away, PBMCs were isolated by Lymphoprep density gradient centrifugation and were stained directly, with no culture step. So that batch effects would be minimized, each experiment stained and sorted samples in pairs, pairing one healthy donor with one patient. The paper's findings and limits, for the study overall: Naive, central memory and regulatory TCRB repertoires appeared more similar among patients than among healthy donors. Fewer insertions and more nucleotide deletions at VDJ recombination sites were observed in patients with type 1 diabetes, implying thymic rearrangement abnormalities. Type 1 diabetes patients showed a moderate but significant shortening of TCRB CDR3 length in all four CD4+ subsets. PCR might favor shorter templates, but patient and control samples were amplified and corrected together, so any skew would affect both groups equally. HLA sub-analyses involved small numbers of individuals, so any influence of HLA type on TCRB rearrangement remained unresolved. Sequencing cDNA rather than genomic DNA could over-represent highly expressing activated cells, although activation and CD3 levels did not differ between groups.

This receptor was taken from a man aged 18-30 years with type 1 diabetes. Material for sequencing was naive CD4+ T cells from blood. Per the publication, the cell subset or site label means: true naive CD4+ T cells. Rearrangement joined TRBV27 to TRBJ2-6; the best D guess is TRBD1, with 6 bases matching. Here is the DNA: TGTGCCAGCAGTTCAGGGGTTGGGGCCAACGTCCTGACTTTC. It translates to CASSSGVGANVLTF.